Shown below are 27 T cell receptor beta chains from a single sample sequenced in a study of T cells after yellow fever vaccination. TCRdb redid the calling of the 5' RACE reads with MiXCR, one entry per CDR3 protein. The sample holds around 530,000 distinct CDR3 sequences, around a sixth seen once. Specimen: PBMCs, collected 5 days after the first yellow fever vaccination. The origin of the receptors is a man aged 18 to 30 who received the YFV17D yellow fever vaccine.

In DNA, the CDR3 is TGTGCCAGCAGCTTTCAAGCTTTAGGCGGCCGATTGGGTCTCGAGCAGTACTTC. Encoded protein: CASSFQALGGRLGLEQYF. The V call is TRBV11-2, the J call TRBJ2-7, with no clear D. The CDR3 runs to 18 residues. Germline V CDR1 and CDR2: SGHAT, FQNNGV. Trimming cost V 3 bases and J 6 bases, with 27 bases left between them.

A few counts support this clonotype. The genes are TRBV12-3 or TRBV12-4 and TRBJ2-2, with TRBD2 as a possible D gene (7 bases). The length of the CDR3 is 15 residues. The ends were cut back, 0 bases at V and 7 bases at J, with 12 bases in the middle. The CDR3 region has the DNA TGTGCCAGCAGTTTAGCGGGGGGGCCGAGCGGGGAGCTGTTTTTT. Protein product: CASSLAGGPSGELFF.

This clonotype has only one observation. A read error is possible here, since a much larger clone lies one base away. This CDR3 is missing its conserved last phenylalanine or tryptophan, likely due to a read error. The V call is TRBV12-3 or TRBV12-4, the J call TRBJ1-1; D is uncertain. This CDR3 is built from 12 residues. V gave up 1 base and J gave up 0 bases, with 0 bases separating them. CDR3 sequence: CASSLVNTEAFL. In DNA form, the CDR3 reads TGTGCCAGCAGTTTAGTGAACACTGAAGCTTTCTTA.

This clonotype was counted only a few times. The chain employs TRBV24-1 and TRBJ2-1; 10 bases agree with TRBD2. This CDR3 is built from 17 residues. The trim removed 7 bases at V and 6 bases at J, leaving 14 bases unmatched. Looked up from germline, CDR1 is KGHDR and CDR2 is SFDVKD. The CDR3 is CATRASGGLAGVNEQFF. In DNA form, the CDR3 reads TGTGCCACCAGAGCCTCGGGGGGGCTAGCGGGAGTCAATGAGCAGTTCTTC.

This clonotype was counted only a few times. CDR3 bases: TGTGCCAGCAGCGTAGGTGGTCAGGGTGATGGTGAAAAACTGTTTTTT. This codes for CASSVGGQGDGEKLFF. The rearrangement links TRBV9 to TRBJ1-4; D may be TRBD1 (5 bases). The CDR3 has 16 amino acids. Between the trimmed V and J ends, which lost 0 bases and 7 bases, there was a span of 16 bases. Germline CDR1 is SGDLS and CDR2 is YYNGEE.

In this sample, this clonotype turned up a few times. CDR3 DNA sequence: TGTGCCAGCAGCCAAGATCCGGTCTCTAGCGGGGGAGCTATTGGTGCGCAGTACGTC. The encoded protein is CASSQDPVSSGGAIGAQYV. The chain recombines TRBV14 with TRBJ2-7, with 10 bases fitting TRBD2. Trimming at V came to 0 bases and at J to 9 bases, leaving 20 bases not matched to a gene. Germline CDR1 reads SGHDN; CDR2 reads FVKESK. The CDR3 is 19 amino acids.

This rearrangement joins TRBV7-9 to TRBJ2-3; no clear D. Germline V gene sequence: CDR1 SEHNR, CDR2 FQNEAQ (reference sequence). The length of the CDR3 is 15 residues. The V and J ends lost 1 base and 1 base respectively, with 9 bases between them. The CDR3 loop is CASSLGVWGTDTQYF. The CDR3 DNA is TGTGCCAGCAGCTTAGGAGTCTGGGGCACAGATACGCAGTATTTT.

This clonotype has a handful of counts. This rearrangement joins TRBV20-1 to TRBJ2-3; 10 bases match TRBD2. This CDR3 region has 13 residues. Germline V CDR1 and CDR2: DFQATT, SNEGSKA (reference sequence). DNA for the CDR3: TGCAGCTCCCTAGCGGGGGACACAGATACGCAGTATTTT. It yields the protein CSSLAGDTDTQYF.

This rearrangement joins TRBV6-2 or TRBV6-3 to TRBJ1-5; D not resolved. In germline, CDR1 is MNHEY, CDR2 SVGEGT. The V end lost 7 bases, the J end lost 0 bases, and 13 bases lay between the germline ends. There are 15 residues in the CDR3. CDR3 sequence reads: CASNFGSASNQPQHF. In DNA form, the CDR3 reads TGTGCCAGCAATTTTGGGTCGGCTAGCAATCAGCCCCAGCATTTT.

V and J are TRBV9 and TRBJ1-3; a weak D match, TRBD1 (5 bases). Germline V gene lookup returns CDR1 SGDLS and CDR2 YYNGEE. The CDR3 is made up of 15 amino acids. Trimming took 4 bases from V and 5 from J, leaving 16 bases between them. CDR3: CASSPSGDPRNTIYF. The CDR3 region has the DNA TGTGCCAGCAGCCCCAGTGGGGACCCTCGAAACACCATATATTTT.

The chain uses TRBV4-2 and TRBJ2-1; TRBD2 is a possible D gene (5 bases). The CDR3 is made up of 16 amino acids. The germline V gene has CDR1 LGHNA and CDR2 YNFKEQ. Trimming cost V 2 bases and J 1 base, with 12 bases left between them. The CDR3 is CASSQSGEASYNEQFF. The CDR3 DNA sequence: TGTGCCAGCAGCCAATCCGGGGAAGCATCCTACAATGAGCAGTTCTTC.

This rearrangement joins TRBV6-2 or TRBV6-3 to TRBJ2-7, with D unresolved. In germline, CDR1 is MNHEY, CDR2 SVGEGT. The CDR3 consists of 14 residues. The germline V and J ends were trimmed by 2 bases and 6 bases, with 14 bases remaining between them. The CDR3 DNA reads as TGTGCCAGCAGTTACGGCGAATGGGCGGTCGAGCAGTACGTC. This encodes CASSYGEWAVEQYV.

The V and J genes are TRBV4-3 and TRBJ1-4; D call uncertain. CDR1 is LGHNA, CDR2 YSLEER, per germline. The CDR3 is 16 amino acids. The V end was cut by 0 bases, the J end by 8 bases, with 16 bases between. The CDR3 region has the DNA TGCGCCAGCAGCCAAGAGTTGGCTATGGCGGGCGAAAAACTGTTTTTT. This translates into CASSQELAMAGEKLFF.

This sequence joins TRBV27 and TRBJ1-6; maybe TRBD1 (5 bases). The V gene lost 3 bases and the J gene lost 4 bases, with 10 bases spanning the gap. Germline lookup yields CDR1 MNHEY and CDR2 SMNVEV (reference sequence). The CDR3 extends over 15 amino acids. The CDR3: CASSLGLTYNSPLHF. CDR3 nucleotides: TGTGCCAGCAGTTTGGGACTGACATATAATTCACCCCTCCACTTT.

This clonotype was detected a few times. CDR3 protein: CAIGGDSPEAFF. In nucleotides, the CDR3 is TGTGCCATCGGAGGGGACAGCCCCGAAGCTTTCTTT. This sequence joins TRBV10-3 and TRBJ1-1; 7 nucleotides match TRBD1. CDR1 is ENHRY, CDR2 SYGVKD, per germline. V gave up 8 bases and J gave up 8 bases; unmatched junction bases: 8. The CDR3 is made up of 12 amino acids.

This clonotype was detected a few times. V usage is TRBV20-1 and J usage is TRBJ1-1; 10 bases are shared with TRBD1. Germline loops: CDR1 DFQATT, CDR2 SNEGSKA (reference sequence). The CDR3 sequence is 15 residues long. V lost 0 bases and J lost 4; bases outside the gene matches: 5. The CDR3 loop reads CSARDRRTGGTEAFF. The CDR3 DNA is TGCAGTGCTAGAGATAGGAGGACAGGGGGCACTGAAGCTTTCTTT.

CDR3 DNA: TGTGCCAGCAGGACAGCAAGGGATGCTTTCTTT. This encodes CASRTARDAFF. The chain recombines TRBV7-9 with TRBJ1-1; tentative D call: TRBD1 (5 bases). V lost 6 bases, J lost 11 bases, and 13 bases lay in between. Germline V gives CDR1 SEHNR, CDR2 FQNEAQ (reference sequence). CDR3 length: 11 amino acids.

The chain is built from TRBV18 and TRBJ1-2, with D possibly matching TRBD1 (5 bases). Trimming shortened V by 1 base and J by 7 bases, and 10 bases separated the two germline ends. This CDR3 contains 13 residues. The germline CDR1 and CDR2 sequences are KGHSH and LQKENI. The CDR3 spells CASSPRSGGGYTF. CDR3 sequence (DNA): TGTGCCAGCTCACCACGTTCCGGGGGTGGCTACACCTTC.

This clonotype has more than one count but fewer than ten. The chain couples TRBV7-2 to TRBJ1-1, with unresolved D. Trimming stripped 4 bases from V and 0 bases from J, with 15 bases between. This CDR3 has 16 amino acids. Germline V gene data show CDR1 as SGHTA and CDR2 as FQGNSA. CDR3 protein: CASSSTDGSLNTEAFF. The CDR3 DNA is TGTGCCAGCAGCTCGACGGACGGGAGTTTGAACACTGAAGCTTTCTTT.

This clonotype was seen at least ten times. The rearrangement links TRBV5-1 to TRBJ2-5, with D uncertain. The CDR3 has 13 residues. V lost 1 base, J lost 3 bases, and 7 bases lay in between. In germline, CDR1 is SGHRS, CDR2 YFSETQ. CDR3 region: CASSLTIKETQYF. The CDR3 DNA reads as TGCGCCAGCAGCTTGACTATCAAAGAGACCCAGTACTTC.

V gene TRBV7-2 combines with J gene TRBJ1-6, with D possibly TRBD1 on 6 matching bases. The CDR3 is 15 residues long. The V gene lost 4 bases and the J gene lost 7 bases, with 14 bases spanning the gap. Germline loops: CDR1 SGHTA, CDR2 FQGNSA. CDR3 DNA: TGTGCCAGCAGCTCAGTTGGGACACTAAATTCACCCCTCCACTTT. This gives the protein CASSSVGTLNSPLHF.

The chain has TRBV20-1 and TRBJ1-5, with D perhaps TRBD1 (6 bases). CDR1 and CDR2 from the germline V gene are DFQATT and SNEGSKA (reference sequence). V lost 6 bases to trimming and J lost 5 bases, with 11 bases between them. This CDR3 is 12 amino acids long. The DNA of the CDR3 is TGCAGTGCGGGGGGCCGCGATCAGCCCCAGCATTTT. It yields the protein CSAGGRDQPQHF.

The chain employs TRBV4-1 and TRBJ2-7; D is unresolved. Germline-derived CDR1 and CDR2 are MGHRA and YSYEKL. The CDR3 runs 14 residues. With 3 bases removed from V and 1 base from J, the gap between germline ends came to 10 bases. The CDR3 spells CASSHNDLSYEQYV. The CDR3 bases are TGCGCCAGCAGCCACAATGACCTATCCTACGAGCAGTACGTC.

This chain links TRBV6-4 with TRBJ2-7, with D possibly being TRBD1 (6 bases). The CDR3 runs 14 residues. V was pared by 2 bases and J by 6 bases, with 14 bases between. Germline loops: CDR1 MRHNA, CDR2 SNTAGT. The CDR3 bases are TGTGCCAGCAGTGACCAACAGGGCGGTGTCGAGCAGTACGTC. The encoded protein is CASSDQQGGVEQYV.

The chain recombines TRBV10-3 with TRBJ1-5, with 9 positions matching TRBD1. Looked up from germline, CDR1 is ENHRY and CDR2 is SYGVKD. This CDR3 is built from 14 residues. With 6 bases clipped from V and 4 bases from J, the junction kept 4 bases outside the gene matches. The DNA of the CDR3 is TGTGCCATCAGGGGGGACAGGGATAATCAGCCCCAGCATTTT. This translates into CAIRGDRDNQPQHF.

This clonotype came up a few times. The chain employs TRBV4-3 and TRBJ1-6, with D perhaps TRBD1 (6 bases). CDR3 length: 16 residues. V was cut by 0 bases and J by 7 bases, with 13 bases left in between. The V gene's germline CDR1 is LGHNA and CDR2 YSLEER. CDR3 sequence reads: CASSQEFAGVNSPLHF. CDR3 coding DNA: TGCGCCAGCAGCCAAGAATTCGCAGGGGTGAATTCACCCCTCCACTTT.

This clonotype was counted only a few times. The V call is TRBV6-1, the J call TRBJ2-7; 9 nucleotides match TRBD1. This CDR3 contains 16 residues. V trimming: 5 bases; J trimming: 4 bases; junction bases outside the gene matches: 12. Germline lookup yields CDR1 MNHNS and CDR2 SASEGT. CDR3 DNA sequence: TGTGCCAGCAGTAGAACCGGGACAGGGCCTTCTTACGAGCAGTACGTC. Protein: CASSRTGTGPSYEQYV.